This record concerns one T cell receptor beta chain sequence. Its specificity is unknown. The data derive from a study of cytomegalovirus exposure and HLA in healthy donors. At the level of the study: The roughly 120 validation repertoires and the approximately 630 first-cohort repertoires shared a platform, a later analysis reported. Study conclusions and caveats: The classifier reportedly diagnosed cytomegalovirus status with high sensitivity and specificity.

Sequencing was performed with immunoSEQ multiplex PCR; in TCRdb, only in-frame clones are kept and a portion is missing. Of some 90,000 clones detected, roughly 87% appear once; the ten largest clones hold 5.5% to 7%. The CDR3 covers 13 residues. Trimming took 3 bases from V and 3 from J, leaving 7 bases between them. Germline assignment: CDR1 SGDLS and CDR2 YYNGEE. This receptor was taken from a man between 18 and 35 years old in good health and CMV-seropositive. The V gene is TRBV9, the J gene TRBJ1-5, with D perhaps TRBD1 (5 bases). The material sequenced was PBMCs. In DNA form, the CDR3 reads TGTGCCAGCAGCGGGGGCGCCAATCAGCCCCAGCATTTT. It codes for CASSGGANQPQHF.